This T cell receptor (beta chain) is drawn from a study of cytomegalovirus exposure and HLA in healthy donors. For the study at large: Among around 400 genotyped donors, 80% to 90% fell in the Caucasian-associated ancestry cluster. Study-wide results and limits: One cluster of highly shared sequence variants probably arose as a sequencing artifact.

Each of the donors was a healthy bone marrow donor. With regard to this clone: Its antigen remains unidentified.

Germline V gives CDR1 SEHNR, CDR2 FQNEAQ (reference sequence). J was trimmed by 3 bases and V by 4 bases; bases with no gene match: 11. The CDR3 runs 17 residues. Researchers ran the PCR with 60 Vbeta and 13 Jbeta primers. Data came from immunoSEQ multiplex PCR; TCRdb stores just in-frame clones and leaves some out. The sample carries roughly 170,000 clones, approximately 81% recorded once. This chain joins TRBV7-9 and TRBJ2-7; 11 bases line up with TRBD2. Sample: PBMCs. This receptor was obtained from a male donor in good health and CMV-seronegative. CDR3 protein: CASSSPNPGLAGYEQYF. Written as DNA, the CDR3 is TGTGCCAGCAGCTCCCCAAACCCCGGACTAGCGGGCTACGAGCAGTACTTC.